This T cell receptor beta chain appears in the sequencing data of a study of T cell changes during pregnancy in multiple sclerosis. The protocol was immunoSEQ multiplex PCR, while the TCRdb copy is restricted to in-frame clones and leaves out a portion. The sample yields 77,000 or so clones, around 93% seen once. The sample here was peripheral blood, taken in the second trimester of pregnancy. This clonotype originated in a female donor in good health, enrolled as a control in a pregnancy study.

Here the CDR3 reads CASRKSQSGVGTDTQYF. In DNA form, the CDR3 reads TGTGCCAGCAGGAAAAGTCAATCAGGGGTGGGCACAGATACGCAGTATTTT. The J gene is TRBJ2-3, the V gene TRBV27; TRBD1 might be the D (6 bases). This CDR3 spans 17 amino acids. Trimming took 6 bases from V and 1 from J, leaving 20 bases between them. The germline V gene encodes CDR1 MNHEY and CDR2 SMNVEV (reference sequence).